This passage covers 22 T cell receptor beta chains from one sample sequenced in a study of cytomegalovirus exposure and HLA in healthy donors. PCR used 60 Vbeta primers and 13 Jbeta primers. Here immunoSEQ multiplex PCR was the method, and the copy in TCRdb shows in-frame clones only, minus some. The profile covers some 180,000 clones, with about 85% appearing a single time and around 0.99% taken by the ten largest. Sequencing input: PBMCs. These receptors were collected from a boy younger than 10 in good health and CMV-seronegative.

V is TRBV6-5 and J is TRBJ1-1, with D hard to call. Between the trimmed V and J ends, which lost 4 bases and 7 bases, there was a span of 13 bases. Germline V gene data show CDR1 as MNHEY and CDR2 as SVGAGI. This CDR3 is built from 13 residues. DNA of the CDR3: TGTGCCAGCAGTTTTTCAGCGTATAGTGAAGCTTTCTTT. It translates to CASSFSAYSEAFF.

V is TRBV9 and J is TRBJ2-1, with a possible D match to TRBD2 (5 bases). This CDR3 contains 16 residues. The V end was cut by 0 bases, the J end by 5 bases, with 15 bases between. Germline CDR1 is SGDLS and CDR2 is YYNGEE. For the CDR3, the DNA is TGTGCCAGCAGCGTAGCCCCCGACTATTTCGACAATGAGCAGTTCTTC. This encodes CASSVAPDYFDNEQFF.

As DNA, the CDR3 is TGTGCCAGCAGCCACATCACAGGGATACAACAGAACACTGAAGCTTTCTTT. As protein: CASSHITGIQQNTEAFF. The chain combines TRBV7-9 with TRBJ1-1; possible D gene TRBD1, 6 bases. Germline V gene sequence: CDR1 SEHNR, CDR2 FQNEAQ (reference sequence). V lost 5 bases to trimming and J lost 1 base, with 20 bases between them. This CDR3 is 17 amino acids long.

The rearrangement links TRBV19 to TRBJ2-7; TRBD1 might be the D (6 bases). The germline V and J ends were trimmed by 5 bases and 3 bases, with 11 bases remaining between them. Germline V gives CDR1 LNHDA, CDR2 SQIVND (reference sequence). CDR3 length: 13 residues. The CDR3 DNA reads TGTGCCAGTAGTGCTGGACAGTTCTACGAGCAGTACTTC. Protein: CASSAGQFYEQYF.

J is TRBJ2-3 and V is TRBV7-7, with 7 bases identical to TRBD2. V was pared by 5 bases and J by 7 bases, with 21 bases of the junction left unmatched. The CDR3 has 18 residues. Germline V gene lookup returns CDR1 SSHAT and CDR2 FNYEAQ (reference sequence). Here the CDR3 DNA reads TGTGCCAGCAGCCCCTCTCCCCTTCGCGCCGGGACTAAGAATACGCAGTATTTT. Translated: CASSPSPLRAGTKNTQYF. Based on the CDR3 plus reference TRBV7-7 and TRBJ2-3, the full variable domain is GAGVSQSPRYKVTKRGQDVTLRCDPISSHATLYWYQQALGQGPEFLTYFNYEAQPDKSGLPSDRFSAERPEGSISTLTIQRTEQRDSAMYRCASSPSPLRAGTKNTQYFGPGTRLTVL.

The chain carries TRBV28 and TRBJ1-2; possible D gene TRBD1, 6 bases. This CDR3 has 13 residues. CDR1 and CDR2 (germline): MDHEN, SYDVKM. Trimming left V 6 bases short and J 8 bases short, with 16 bases between. The CDR3, as DNA: TGTGCCAGCAGACGGACAGCATCCGCAGGCTACACCTTC. This codes for CASRRTASAGYTF.

The chain combines TRBV27 with TRBJ2-7, with TRBD1 matching 11 bases. Germline trimming cut 2 bases from V and 6 bases from J; bases unmatched to any gene: 0. Germline V gene lookup returns CDR1 MNHEY and CDR2 SMNVEV (reference sequence). There are 13 residues in the CDR3. The CDR3 region is CASSLGTGGEQYF. The CDR3 DNA reads as TGTGCCAGCAGTTTAGGGACAGGGGGCGAGCAGTACTTC.

The chain has TRBV6-5 and TRBJ1-2; perhaps TRBD1 as D (6 bases). This CDR3 contains 11 residues. V gave up 4 bases and J gave up 8 bases, with 8 bases separating them. In germline, CDR1 is MNHEY, CDR2 SVGAGI. CDR3 nucleotides: TGTGCCAGCAGTTCAGGGGAAGGCTACACCTTC. Encoded protein: CASSSGEGYTF.

The J gene is TRBJ1-5, the V gene TRBV6-1, with 7 positions matching TRBD1. V was pared by 6 bases and J by 4 bases, with 6 bases of the junction left unmatched. The CDR3 runs to 14 residues. Germline V gene lookup returns CDR1 MNHNS and CDR2 SASEGT. The CDR3 DNA reads TGTGCCAGCAGAGGGACAGCGCTTAATCAGCCCCAGCATTTT. Translation gives CASRGTALNQPQHF.

The V gene is TRBV7-3, the J gene TRBJ2-3; 8 nucleotides agree with TRBD2. The CDR3 loop spans 17 amino acids. CDR1 SGHTA and CDR2 FQGTGA come from the germline V gene. Losses at the gene ends were 1 base for V and 1 base for J; bases not matched to a gene: 7. The CDR3 reads CASSLIGPAGGTDTQYF. The CDR3 DNA is TGTGCCAGCAGCTTAATAGGACCAGCGGGGGGCACAGATACGCAGTATTTT.

The chain is built from TRBV15 and TRBJ2-3; D remains unclear. This CDR3 has 12 amino acids. Germline CDR1 is LNHNV and CDR2 is YYDKDF (reference sequence). The ends were cut back, 7 bases at V and 2 bases at J, with 7 bases in the middle. The CDR3 is CATTDFTDTQYF. In nucleotides, the CDR3 is TGTGCCACCACCGACTTCACAGATACGCAGTATTTT.

This sequence joins TRBV18 and TRBJ2-3; D is possibly TRBD2 (6 bases). Germline loops: CDR1 KGHSH, CDR2 LQKENI. This CDR3 region has 15 residues. V was cut by 3 bases and J by 9 bases, with 19 bases left in between. In DNA form, the CDR3 reads TGTGCCAGCTCACCCCTGACTTCTCAGGGAGGAACGCAGTATTTT. The encoded protein is CASSPLTSQGGTQYF.

This rearrangement joins TRBV6-4 to TRBJ1-2, with 9 bases aligning to TRBD1. Germline CDR1 and CDR2: MRHNA and SNTAGT. The CDR3 loop spans 15 amino acids. V gave up 8 bases and J gave up 5 bases; unmatched junction bases: 12. The CDR3 reads CASLSRDRADYGYTF. The CDR3 DNA reads TGTGCCAGCCTAAGCCGGGACAGGGCGGATTATGGCTACACCTTC.

This clone was detected only once. J is TRBJ1-1 and V is TRBV7-8, with D tentatively TRBD1 (5 bases). The V end lost 4 bases, the J end lost 5 bases, and 14 bases lay between the germline ends. The CDR3 has 14 amino acids. Germline V gene sequence: CDR1 SGHVS, CDR2 FQNEAQ. CDR3 sequence (DNA): TGTGCCAGCAGCTGGGGTGGGGCGGGGACTGAAGCTTTCTTT. It translates to CASSWGGAGTEAFF.

Details on this clone: One junction end does not reproduce the germline sequence, and a read error may be involved. This chain joins TRBV7-9 and TRBJ1-1; 7 bases are a match to TRBD1. Per germline, CDR1 SEHNR and CDR2 FQNEAQ (reference sequence). CDR3 length equals 14 residues. CDR3 bases: TGTTCCAGCAGCTGGGGACAGATGAACACTGAAGCTTTCTTT. It specifies CSSSWGQMNTEAFF. The whole variable domain, remainder taken from reference TRBV7-9 and TRBJ1-1, is DTGVSQNPRHKITKRGQNVTFRCDPISEHNRLYWYRQTLGQGPEFLTYFQNEAQLEKSRLLSDRFSAERPKGSFSTLEIQRTEQGDSAMYLCSSSWGQMNTEAFFGQGTRLTVV.

This chain joins TRBV7-7 and TRBJ2-3; D perhaps matches TRBD1 (6 bases). Germline V gene sequence: CDR1 SSHAT, CDR2 FNYEAQ (reference sequence). Trimming left V 2 bases short and J 3 bases short, with 12 bases between. This CDR3 has 15 amino acids. Here the CDR3 reads CASSLSLTGTDTQYF. The CDR3 DNA sequence: TGTGCCAGCAGCTTATCTTTAACAGGGACAGATACGCAGTATTTT. Filled out from reference TRBV7-7 and TRBJ2-3, the complete variable domain reads GAGVSQSPRYKVTKRGQDVTLRCDPISSHATLYWYQQALGQGPEFLTYFNYEAQPDKSGLPSDRFSAERPEGSISTLTIQRTEQRDSAMYRCASSLSLTGTDTQYFGPGTRLTVL.

This chain connects TRBV14 to TRBJ2-7, with 7 bases matching TRBD2. The V gene's germline CDR1 is SGHDN and CDR2 FVKESK. Trimming cost V 0 bases and J 7 bases; bases outside gene matches: 6. The CDR3 covers 14 residues. The CDR3 DNA is TGTGCCAGCAGCCAAGACTGGGCGGGAGAAGAGCAGTACTTC. This gives the protein CASSQDWAGEEQYF.

The chain combines TRBV7-2 with TRBJ1-3; D perhaps matches TRBD1 (6 bases). The CDR3 is 14 residues long. V was trimmed by 6 bases and J by 2 bases, leaving 11 bases between them. Germline V lookup: CDR1 SGHTA, CDR2 FQGNSA. The CDR3 DNA reads TGTGCCAGCAGAAAAACAGGGACTGGAAACACCATATATTTT. This translates into CASRKTGTGNTIYF.

This clone was found a few times. The rearrangement links TRBV6-1 to TRBJ2-6; TRBD1 matches at 9 bases. With V trimmed by 2 bases and J by 1 base, 3 bases remained unmatched. Per the germline V gene, CDR1 is MNHNS and CDR2 is SASEGT. The CDR3 length is 17 residues. DNA for the CDR3: TGTGCCAGCAGTGAAAGGGACAGGGTATCTGGGGCCAACGTCCTGACTTTC. It codes for CASSERDRVSGANVLTF.

The rearrangement uses TRBV9 and TRBJ2-2, with 7 bases that match TRBD1. The germline V gene has CDR1 SGDLS and CDR2 YYNGEE. Unmatched junction bases numbered 6, after V lost 1 base and J lost 3 bases. The CDR3 totals 16 residues. DNA of the CDR3: TGTGCCAGCAGCGTAAACCTACAGGGGTACACCGGGGAGCTGTTTTTT. This translates into CASSVNLQGYTGELFF.

V gene TRBV27 combines with J gene TRBJ2-5; 8 nucleotides match TRBD2. Germline CDR1 is MNHEY and CDR2 is SMNVEV (reference sequence). The ends lost 5 bases at V and 5 bases at J; junction bases unmatched: 16. The CDR3 loop spans 17 amino acids. CDR3 sequence: CASSPPFSGIGRETQYF. The CDR3 bases are TGTGCCAGCAGTCCCCCCTTTAGCGGGATAGGGAGGGAGACCCAGTACTTC.

This chain joins TRBV6-1 and TRBJ1-1; 7 bases match TRBD1. In germline, CDR1 is MNHNS, CDR2 SASEGT. Trimming at V came to 5 bases and at J to 5 bases, leaving 8 bases not matched to a gene. The CDR3 consists of 14 residues. The CDR3 here is CASSKGGAGTEAFF. DNA of the CDR3: TGTGCCAGCAGTAAAGGGGGCGCAGGGACTGAAGCTTTCTTT.